A single sample gave rise to the 29 T cell receptor beta chains below, sequenced in a study of T cell responses to AZD1222 COVID-19 vaccine. Using immunoSEQ multiplex PCR, the repertoire was profiled, and TCRdb retains in-frame clones only, with some absent. The repertoire holds 100,000 to 130,000 clones, with 87% as singletons. The sample here was peripheral blood, taken 28 days after the second AZD1222 dose. These receptors were taken from an adult who received the AZD1222 COVID-19 vaccine.

The CDR3 here is CASSGPHSGNTIYF. CDR3 nucleotides: TGTGCCAGCAGCGGGCCTCACTCTGGAAACACCATATATTTT. The J gene is TRBJ1-3, the V gene TRBV9, with no clear D. Germline lookup yields CDR1 SGDLS and CDR2 YYNGEE. Trimming pared 3 bases from V and 0 bases from J, leaving 7 bases between. The CDR3 sequence is 14 residues long.

V is TRBV29-1 and J is TRBJ1-1; the D gene is possibly TRBD1 (6 bases). The V end was cut by 7 bases, the J end by 2 bases, with 11 bases between. This CDR3 region has 12 residues. The V gene's germline CDR1 is SQVTM and CDR2 ANQGSEA. CDR3 region: CSASGENTEAFF. CDR3 nucleotides: TGCAGCGCGTCAGGGGAAAACACTGAAGCTTTCTTT.

The gene calls are TRBV19 and TRBJ1-4, with D possibly matching TRBD1 (5 bases). Germline CDR1 reads LNHDA; CDR2 reads SQIVND (reference sequence). This CDR3 is 14 amino acids long. The ends were cut back, 6 bases at V and 8 bases at J, with 16 bases in the middle. CDR3 loop: CASSGTAFGEKLFF. CDR3 DNA sequence: TGTGCCAGTAGCGGGACCGCCTTTGGGGAAAAACTGTTTTTT.

This chain links TRBV2 with TRBJ1-1; tentatively, D is TRBD1 (6 bases). Germline loops: CDR1 SNHLY, CDR2 FYNNEI. CDR3 length: 13 residues. Trimming shortened V by 6 bases and J by 0 bases, and 8 bases separated the two germline ends. The CDR3 loop is CASSGQLNTEAFF. The CDR3 nucleotides read TGTGCCAGCAGCGGACAGCTGAACACTGAAGCTTTCTTT.

The chain is built from TRBV28 and TRBJ1-1, with unresolved D. V dropped 3 bases and J dropped 0 bases, with 8 bases sitting between them. This CDR3 comprises 14 residues. Germline V gene sequence: CDR1 MDHEN, CDR2 SYDVKM. The CDR3 region is CASSLGQVNTEAFF. CDR3 nucleotide sequence: TGTGCCAGCAGTTTGGGTCAGGTGAACACTGAAGCTTTCTTT. Drawing the rest from reference TRBV28 and TRBJ1-1, the complete variable domain is DVKVTQSSRYLVKRTGEKVFLECVQDMDHENMFWYRQDPGLGLRLIYFSYDVKMKEKGDIPEGYSVSREKKERFSLILESASTNQTSMYLCASSLGQVNTEAFFGQGTRLTVV.

The chain combines TRBV29-1 with TRBJ1-2; unclear D gene. V gave up 3 bases and J gave up 7 bases, with 12 bases separating them. Looked up from germline, CDR1 is SQVTM and CDR2 is ANQGSEA. The CDR3 totals 12 residues. The CDR3 loop is CSVDRSAVGYTF. The CDR3 region has the DNA TGCAGCGTTGATAGGAGTGCAGTTGGCTACACCTTC. Drawing the rest from reference TRBV29-1 and TRBJ1-2, the complete variable domain is SAVISQKPSRDICQRGTSLTIQCQVDSQVTMMFWYRQQPGQSLTLIATANQGSEATYESGFVIDKFPISRPNLTFSTLTVSNMSPEDSSIYLCSVDRSAVGYTFGSGTRLTVV.

V usage is TRBV7-8 and J usage is TRBJ2-2, with D possibly TRBD1 on 5 matching bases. CDR3 length equals 17 residues. From germline, CDR1 is SGHVS and CDR2 FQNEAQ. V was pared by 5 bases and J by 1 base, with 17 bases between. This CDR3 reads CASSPSVGRGNTGELFF. CDR3 nucleotides: TGTGCCAGCAGCCCAAGCGTGGGAAGGGGGAACACCGGGGAGCTGTTTTTT.

This chain uses TRBV12-3 or TRBV12-4 with TRBJ2-7, with a possible D match to TRBD2 (6 bases). This CDR3 is built from 13 residues. The V end was cut by 3 bases, the J end by 1 base, with 7 bases between. CDR3: CASSFGGSYEQYF. The CDR3, as DNA: TGTGCCAGCAGTTTCGGGGGTTCCTACGAGCAGTACTTC.

The chain joins TRBV30 to TRBJ1-4; TRBD1 is a possible D gene (5 bases). Trimming stripped 5 bases from V and 4 bases from J, with 17 bases between. Germline values: CDR1 GTSNPN, CDR2 SVGIG (reference sequence). This CDR3 contains 15 residues. The CDR3, as DNA: TGTGCCTGGGGAGTAACGGGGGGATTTAATGAAAAACTGTTTTTT. Translated: CAWGVTGGFNEKLFF. Complete variable domain (other parts from reference TRBV30 and TRBJ1-4): SQTIHQWPATLVQPVGSPLSLECTVEGTSNPNLYWYRQAAGRGLQLLFYSVGIGQISSEVPQNLSASRPQDRQFILSSKKLLLSDSGFYLCAWGVTGGFNEKLFFGSGTQLSVL.

This chain joins TRBV29-1 and TRBJ1-2; D gene unclear. This CDR3 is 9 amino acids long. Germline assignment: CDR1 SQVTM and CDR2 ANQGSEA. The germline V and J ends were trimmed by 3 bases and 11 bases, with 7 bases remaining between them. The CDR3 sequence is CSVDRFYTF. CDR3 coding DNA: TGCAGCGTTGACAGGTTTTACACCTTC.

The chain recombines TRBV10-2 with TRBJ1-5; D unclear. Trimming shortened V by 2 bases and J by 7 bases, and 9 bases separated the two germline ends. The CDR3 consists of 13 residues. Germline CDR1 WSHSY, CDR2 SAAADI. CDR3 nucleotide sequence: TGCGCCAGCAGTGAGGGCACCCGGCAGCCCCAGCATTTT. Residues: CASSEGTRQPQHF.

J is TRBJ1-3 and V is TRBV7-6; the D gene is possibly TRBD1 (6 bases). Germline V CDR1 and CDR2: SGHVS, FNYEAQ. The CDR3 extends over 17 amino acids. V lost 2 bases and J lost 0, with 14 bases in between. CDR3: CASSLRGDRSSGNTIYF. CDR3 nucleotide sequence: TGTGCCAGCAGCTTAAGGGGCGACAGGAGCTCTGGAAACACCATATATTTT.

This clone was observed a single time. This chain joins TRBV27 and TRBJ2-3; 12 bases are shared with TRBD2. J lost 5 bases, V lost 1 base, and 7 bases had no gene match. Germline CDR1 and CDR2: MNHEY and SMNVEV (reference sequence). CDR3 length: 17 residues. The CDR3 DNA reads TGTGCCAGCAGTTTATATGTACTAGCGGGGGGTATAGATACGCAGTATTTT. It encodes CASSLYVLAGGIDTQYF.

The chain is built from TRBV7-2 and TRBJ2-7, with D unresolved. Germline-derived CDR1 and CDR2 are SGHTA and FQGNSA. V lost 2 bases and J 3 bases, leaving 5 bases between the germline ends. This CDR3 has 12 amino acids. The CDR3 is CASSLLGYEQYF. In DNA form, the CDR3 reads TGTGCCAGCAGCTTATTGGGCTACGAGCAGTACTTC.

The chain uses TRBV3-1 (or the pseudogene TRBV3-2) and TRBJ2-7; 12 nucleotides agree with TRBD1. Losses at the gene ends were 4 bases for V and 6 bases for J; bases not matched to a gene: 4. This CDR3 contains 14 residues. Germline CDR1 and CDR2: LGHDT and YNNKEL (reference sequence). CDR3 residues: CASSLGTGGSEQYF. The CDR3 DNA is TGTGCCAGCAGCCTCGGGACAGGGGGCTCCGAGCAGTACTTC.

The CDR3 spells CASSPFEGQRMNTEAFF. CDR3 DNA sequence: TGTGCCAGCAGCCCATTCGAGGGACAGCGGATGAACACTGAAGCTTTCTTT. The chain couples TRBV14 to TRBJ1-1, with 7 bases lining up with TRBD1. The CDR3 contains 17 residues. Germline-derived CDR1 and CDR2 are SGHDN and FVKESK. V lost 4 bases, J lost 0 bases, and 11 bases stayed unmatched.

This rearrangement joins TRBV3-1 (or the pseudogene TRBV3-2) to TRBJ1-2; 9 bases match TRBD1. The ends lost 4 bases at V and 4 bases at J; junction bases unmatched: 13. CDR1 is LGHDT, CDR2 YNNKEL, per germline (reference sequence). This CDR3 has 17 amino acids. The CDR3 coding sequence is TGTGCCAGCAGCCTAGCTGTATTCGGGACAGGGCTCTATGGCTACACCTTC. It specifies CASSLAVFGTGLYGYTF.

The gene calls are TRBV6-6 and TRBJ2-7; weak D call: TRBD1 (6 bases). This CDR3 comprises 16 residues. V shed 0 bases and J shed 2 bases, with 14 bases lying between them. Germline V gene lookup returns CDR1 MNHNY and CDR2 SVGAGI (reference sequence). CDR3 amino acids: CASSYSVGTFPYEQYF. In nucleotides, the CDR3 is TGTGCCAGCAGTTACTCGGTTGGGACATTCCCCTACGAGCAGTACTTC.

The rearrangement uses TRBV7-9 and TRBJ2-3, with D perhaps TRBD2 (6 bases). Per germline, CDR1 SEHNR and CDR2 FQNEAQ (reference sequence). The CDR3 spans 15 residues. V was shortened by 0 bases and J by 0 bases, with 7 bases between the two germline ends. The CDR3 here is CASSLASGSTDTQYF. The CDR3 bases are TGTGCCAGCAGCTTAGCTAGCGGTAGCACAGATACGCAGTATTTT.

This clone has only a few counts. The rearrangement joins TRBV4-2 to TRBJ1-2; the D gene is possibly TRBD1 (5 bases). Per the germline V gene, CDR1 is LGHNA and CDR2 is YNFKEQ. The CDR3 runs 17 residues. Trimming took off 4 bases at V and 0 bases at J, with 18 bases between the two ends. CDR3 in DNA: TGTGCCAGCAGCCTACCCCGGGGGGAAGGGGCTAACTATGGCTACACCTTC. Protein: CASSLPRGEGANYGYTF.

For this clone: Other nucleotide sequences in the sample specify the same CDR3. The chain couples TRBV12-3 or TRBV12-4 to TRBJ1-1, with D perhaps TRBD1 (6 bases). V lost 5 bases and J 3 bases, leaving 7 bases between the germline ends. The CDR3 is 12 residues long. The chain's CDR3 is CASSRGDTEAFF. CDR3 nucleotides: TGTGCCAGCAGTAGGGGGGACACTGAAGCTTTCTTT.

J is TRBJ1-1 and V is TRBV5-6; D unresolved. Trimming shortened V by 0 bases and J by 5 bases, and 11 bases separated the two germline ends. Germline V gene sequence: CDR1 SGHDT, CDR2 YYEEEE. This CDR3 region has 14 residues. The CDR3 DNA reads as TGTGCCAGCAGCTTGGCTCGGGGTCCTACTGAAGCTTTCTTT. This gives the protein CASSLARGPTEAFF.

This clone was seen a few times. The chain links TRBV19 to TRBJ1-1; 7 bases match TRBD1. In germline, CDR1 is LNHDA, CDR2 SQIVND (reference sequence). The V and J ends lost 4 bases and 1 base, in that order; junction bases with no gene match: 3. This CDR3 is built from 14 residues. As DNA, the CDR3 is TGTGCCAGTAGTAAGGGGGACAGGAACACTGAAGCTTTCTTT. The encoded protein is CASSKGDRNTEAFF. Combining the CDR3 with reference TRBV19 and TRBJ1-1 gives the whole variable domain DGGITQSPKYLFRKEGQNVTLSCEQNLNHDAMYWYRQDPGQGLRLIYYSQIVNDFQKGDIAEGYSVSREKKESFPLTVTSAQKNPTAFYLCASSKGDRNTEAFFGQGTRLTVV.

This clone has just one count. The chain couples TRBV29-1 to TRBJ1-1; tentative D call: TRBD1 (6 bases). Germline CDR1 SQVTM, CDR2 ANQGSEA. The CDR3 is 12 residues long. V gave up 6 bases and J gave up 6 bases, with 14 bases separating them. The CDR3 DNA reads TGCAGCGTGGAGGCAGGGGTCGCTGAAGCTTTCTTT. Its protein product is CSVEAGVAEAFF.

This rearrangement joins TRBV18 to TRBJ1-3, with a tentative D call TRBD1 (5 bases). V was trimmed by 3 bases and J by 0 bases, leaving 15 bases between them. The CDR3 is 17 amino acids. Germline V lookup: CDR1 KGHSH, CDR2 LQKENI. The CDR3 sequence is CASSPWGTGGSGNTIYF. Here the CDR3 DNA reads TGTGCCAGCTCACCGTGGGGGACCGGAGGCTCTGGAAACACCATATATTTT.

The V call is TRBV5-6, the J call TRBJ1-3; TRBD1 matches at 9 bases. Trimming removed 1 base from V and 0 bases from J; junction bases left unmatched: 5. Germline V gene sequence: CDR1 SGHDT, CDR2 YYEEEE. The CDR3 loop spans 17 amino acids. The CDR3 nucleotides are TGTGCCAGCAGCTTGTTAGGACAGGGGAACTCTGGAAACACCATATATTTT. Translated: CASSLLGQGNSGNTIYF.

A note on this clone: At one end the junction does not follow the germline gene, possibly because of a read error. This rearrangement joins TRBV6-1 to TRBJ1-1; perhaps TRBD1 as D (5 bases). CDR3 length: 13 amino acids. Germline CDR1 reads MNHNS; CDR2 reads SASEGT. CDR3 loop: CASREGVVAEAFF. The CDR3 nucleotides are TGTGCCAGCAGGGAAGGGGTTGTGGCTGAAGCTTTCTTT.

This chain connects TRBV6-6 to TRBJ1-4, with a weak D call TRBD1 (6 bases). This CDR3 has 15 amino acids. The V gene's germline CDR1 is MNHNY and CDR2 SVGAGI (reference sequence). V was pared by 5 bases and J by 8 bases, with 18 bases between. This chain's CDR3 is CASSVDRRAGEKLFF. As DNA, the CDR3 is TGTGCCAGCAGTGTCGACAGGCGGGCGGGGGAAAAACTGTTTTTT.

The chain joins TRBV6-5 to TRBJ1-5, with 8 positions matching TRBD1. Germline assignment: CDR1 MNHEY and CDR2 SVGAGI. This CDR3 contains 14 residues. Trimming took 6 bases from V and 11 from J; bases not matched to a gene: 12. CDR3 in amino acids: CASRGGQGVSAQHF. The CDR3 bases are TGTGCCAGCAGAGGAGGACAGGGAGTCTCGGCCCAGCATTTT.